The rows below give T cell receptor beta chains drawn from one sample of a study of shared clonotypes between healthy human individuals. The data were produced by immunoSEQ multiplex PCR, yet TCRdb's version contains in-frame clones alone and is incomplete. The sample yields roughly 2,000,000 clones, just under 95% seen once. Sequenced input: naive CD8+ T cells from PBMCs. All receptors derive from a man aged 18 to 29 in good health. Some clones in this sample may be carry-over from other donors' samples. Each CDR3 is given without its conserved first and last residue. Only part of the rows carry a size: once, few, many, or a class if the clone is expanded.

v_gene	j_gene	abundance	CDR3aa
TRBV6-1	TRBJ1-1	.	ASSAGPLNTEAF
TRBV4-3	TRBJ2-5	.	ASSQDLAGFQETQY
TRBV14	TRBJ1-1	.	ASSHLEGMNTEAF
TRBV6-5	TRBJ1-5	.	ASSLTPFGGNQPQH
TRBV12-5	TRBJ1-3	.	ASGLGGPSNTIY
TRBV6-5	TRBJ2-7	.	ASSYSDGYEQY
TRBV15	TRBJ1-4	.	ATSNRFSTNEKLF
TRBV10-1	TRBJ1-3	.	ASSLESHCAGNTIY
TRBV28	TRBJ1-5	.	ASSLFSDFSNQPQH
TRBV10-3	TRBJ2-2	.	AIRTSAGELF
TRBV7-9	TRBJ2-7	.	ASSPQEQY
TRBV7-9	TRBJ2-1	.	ASSLVSGAGSEQF
TRBV7-3	TRBJ2-1	.	ASSLTVAGGNEQF
TRBV5-1	TRBJ2-1	.	ASSPGTTILSSYNEQF
TRBV25-1	TRBJ2-7	.	ASSARGNSYEQY
TRBV5-4	TRBJ1-1	.	ASSSIGGVTEAF
TRBV29-1	TRBJ2-7	.	SVPAGGAYEQY
TRBV7-2	TRBJ2-3	.	ASSLVLAGVITDTQY
TRBV27	TRBJ2-1	.	ASRFRDYSYNEQF
TRBV27	TRBJ2-1	.	ASSSSSGYNEQF
TRBV5-5	TRBJ2-7	.	ASAIGARSYEQY
TRBV15	TRBJ1-2	.	ATSRDGGGNYGYT
TRBV11-2	TRBJ1-1	.	ASSSQGQITEAF
TRBV6-6	TRBJ2-1	.	ASSPYSEYEQF
TRBV27	TRBJ1-1	.	ASSWSGANTEAF
TRBV9	TRBJ1-1	few	ASSAGWEGSTEAF
TRBV21-1	TRBJ2-3	.	ASSMELAGEDRGTDTQY
TRBV19	TRBJ2-5	.	ASNPGPYQETQY
TRBV2	TRBJ1-2	few	ASSLTVPYGYT
TRBV27	TRBJ1-5	.	ASSPLGGSQPQH
TRBV14	TRBJ2-7	.	ASSQAPVSYEQY
TRBV11-2	TRBJ2-7	.	ASSLGVGAYEQY
TRBV19	TRBJ1-5	.	ASTPSQGVNQPQH
TRBV5-1	TRBJ2-1	.	ASSLVGEYNEQF
TRBV27	TRBJ1-5	.	ASSLRWQKYSNQPQH
TRBV7-9	TRBJ2-7	.	ASSSPGHPYEQY
TRBV29-1	TRBJ1-2	.	SVPGQPGEGYT
TRBV7-6	TRBJ2-7	.	ASSLAGLAGDYEQY
TRBV7-9	TRBJ1-5	.	ASSHQPGQGAGQPQH
TRBV6-5	TRBJ2-1	.	ASSYSLAGSYNEQF
TRBV28	TRBJ2-7	.	ASSVPRDRGAEQY
TRBV9	TRBJ1-4	once	ASSGGGWDEKLF
TRBV7-9	TRBJ1-1	.	ASSRDRGVGTEAF